The 8 T cell receptor beta chains listed next were all sequenced from one sample in a study of graft-versus-host responses after intestinal transplantation. Here immunoSEQ multiplex PCR was the method, and the copy in TCRdb shows in-frame clones only, minus some. Seen here are some 110,000 clones, around nine tenths observed once, and the top ten hold over 0.15%. These receptors' antigens are unknown. The specimen comprised unstimulated CD4+ T cells sorted from spleen or lymph node cells, sampled before intestinal transplant. All receptors come from a human donor who received an intestinal transplant.

The rearrangement uses TRBV9 and TRBJ2-3; D is perhaps TRBD2 (7 bases). V lost 0 bases, J lost 1 base, and 9 bases lay in between. Germline CDR1 SGDLS, CDR2 YYNGEE. This CDR3 is 15 amino acids long. Here the CDR3 DNA reads TGTGCCAGCAGCGTAGGGGGGGGGCGCACAGATACGCAGTATTTT. It yields the protein CASSVGGGRTDTQYF. The whole variable domain, filled in from reference TRBV9 and TRBJ2-3, reads DSGVTQTPKHLITATGQRVTLRCSPRSGDLSVYWYQQSLDQGLQFLIQYYNGEERAKGNILERFSAQQFPDLHSELNLSSLELGDSALYFCASSVGGGRTDTQYFGPGTRLTVL.

The chain is built from TRBV10-3 and TRBJ1-5; no clear D. This CDR3 is 13 amino acids long. The ends were cut back, 2 bases at V and 2 bases at J, with 4 bases in the middle. Germline V gene lookup returns CDR1 ENHRY and CDR2 SYGVKD. For the CDR3, the DNA is TGTGCCATCAGTGAGACAGGCAATCAGCCCCAGCATTTT. Translation gives CAISETGNQPQHF.

The chain joins TRBV7-9 to TRBJ2-7; possible D gene TRBD2, 6 bases. The CDR3 runs to 16 residues. Trimming cost V 3 bases and J 6 bases, with 21 bases left between them. Germline V gene data show CDR1 as SEHNR and CDR2 as FQNEAQ (reference sequence). The DNA for the CDR3 is TGTGCCAGCAGCTTCGTACCGGGACTCACGCCCACCGAGCAGTACTTC. Its translation is CASSFVPGLTPTEQYF. Combining the CDR3 with reference TRBV7-9 and TRBJ2-7 gives the whole variable domain DTGVSQNPRHKITKRGQNVTFRCDPISEHNRLYWYRQTLGQGPEFLTYFQNEAQLEKSRLLSDRFSAERPKGSFSTLEIQRTEQGDSAMYLCASSFVPGLTPTEQYFGPGTRLTVT.

The chain carries TRBV11-3 and TRBJ2-1, with D hard to call. This CDR3 is built from 17 residues. The V gene lost 2 bases and the J gene lost 6 bases, with 20 bases spanning the gap. Germline-derived CDR1 and CDR2 are SGHNT and YENEEA. This CDR3 reads CASSLHGGFQIPNEQFF. In nucleotides, the CDR3 is TGTGCCAGCAGCTTACACGGCGGCTTCCAGATTCCCAATGAGCAGTTCTTC.

This sequence joins TRBV2 and TRBJ2-1; 12 nucleotides match TRBD1. With 6 bases clipped from V and 6 bases from J, the junction kept 12 bases outside the gene matches. CDR1 is SNHLY and CDR2 is FYNNEI in the germline V gene. This CDR3 contains 17 residues. Here the CDR3 reads CASRGQGAKGPPNEQFF. The CDR3 coding sequence is TGTGCCAGCAGGGGACAGGGGGCAAAGGGCCCCCCCAATGAGCAGTTCTTC.

The chain employs TRBV7-9 and TRBJ2-1; 7 nucleotides agree with TRBD2. Germline V gene data show CDR1 as SEHNR and CDR2 as FQNEAQ (reference sequence). J was trimmed by 8 bases and V by 2 bases; bases with no gene match: 6. This CDR3 spans 14 amino acids. In nucleotides, the CDR3 is TGTGCCAGCAGCTTATTTGGGGCGGGGGATGAGCAGTTCTTC. Translating gives CASSLFGAGDEQFF.

This clone was recorded only once. This sequence joins TRBV28 and TRBJ1-1; D is perhaps TRBD1 (5 bases). This CDR3 spans 14 amino acids. V lost 4 bases and J lost 1, with 10 bases in between. CDR1 is MDHEN, CDR2 SYDVKM, per germline. The CDR3 nucleotides read TGTGCCAGCAGTTCCAGGGAGGGGAACACTGAAGCTTTCTTT. It is translated as CASSSREGNTEAFF. Supplemented by reference TRBV28 and TRBJ1-1, the full variable domain reads DVKVTQSSRYLVKRTGEKVFLECVQDMDHENMFWYRQDPGLGLRLIYFSYDVKMKEKGDIPEGYSVSREKKERFSLILESASTNQTSMYLCASSSREGNTEAFFGQGTRLTVV.

This rearrangement joins TRBV2 to TRBJ2-7, with a tentative D call TRBD1 (5 bases). This CDR3 contains 12 residues. Trimming cost V 3 bases and J 3 bases, with 6 bases left between them. Per the germline V gene, CDR1 is SNHLY and CDR2 is FYNNEI. Here the CDR3 DNA reads TGTGCCAGCAGTGACGACAGCTACGAGCAGTACTTC. This gives the protein CASSDDSYEQYF.